This is a list of T cell receptor beta chains from one sample in a study of beta chain features in type 1 diabetes. Method: immunoSEQ multiplex PCR; TCRdb's copy keeps in-frame clones and lacks some. Among nearly 700,000 clones listed, about an eighth were seen once. The sample was naive CD4+ T cells from blood. The receptors were sampled from a man aged 18 to 29 with type 1 diabetes. Each CDR3 is given with its conserved first and last residue. Fields, in order: J gene, D gene, clone size, CDR3 length, V gene, CDR3 DNA, CDR3 protein. A D gene is named only where the DNA matches it firmly. Rows may omit the clone size; those that give it use once, few, many or a size class.

J: TRBJ1-2
D: -
size: -
length: 14
V: TRBV5-4
DNA: TGTGCCAGCAGCTTGGCCGGAGCGAACTATGGCTACACCTTC
CDR3: CASSLAGANYGYTF

J: TRBJ1-6
D: -
size: -
length: 16
V: TRBV4-2
DNA: TGTGCCAGCAGCCGCGACAGTCCGCGTATAGGTTCACCCCTCCACTTT
CDR3: CASSRDSPRIGSPLHF

J: TRBJ2-7
D: TRBD2
size: few
length: 14
V: TRBV28
DNA: TGTGCCAGCAGTACTACTAGCGGGGGCTACGAGCAGTACTTC
CDR3: CASSTTSGGYEQYF

J: TRBJ2-7
D: -
size: few
length: 13
V: TRBV6-6
DNA: TGTGCCAGTGCCTCGGTAGGGCCTAACGAGCAGTACTTC
CDR3: CASASVGPNEQYF

J: TRBJ2-3
D: -
size: -
length: 14
V: TRBV5-4
DNA: TGTGCCAGCAGCATCCGGACGGGGGCAGATACGCAGTATTTT
CDR3: CASSIRTGADTQYF

J: TRBJ1-4
D: TRBD1
size: -
length: 17
V: TRBV7-8
DNA: TGTGCCAGCAGCTTGGGGAGTACAGGGGGCCCTAATGAAAAACTGTTTTTT
CDR3: CASSLGSTGGPNEKLFF

J: TRBJ2-2
D: -
size: -
length: 13
V: TRBV7-2
DNA: TGTGCCAGCAGCTTAGTGCACACCGGGGAGCTGTTTTTT
CDR3: CASSLVHTGELFF

J: TRBJ1-2
D: -
size: -
length: 13
V: TRBV29-1
DNA: TGCAGCGTTGCGGGGGTCCTAAACTATGGCTACACCTTC
CDR3: CSVAGVLNYGYTF

J: TRBJ2-7
D: -
size: -
length: 12
V: TRBV6-1
DNA: TGTGCCAGCAGGGGGACAACCTACGAGCAGTACTTC
CDR3: CASRGTTYEQYF

J: TRBJ1-1
D: -
size: few
length: 11
V: TRBV29-1
DNA: TGCAGCGTTGAGGGGAACACTGAAGCTTTCTTT
CDR3: CSVEGNTEAFF

J: TRBJ2-7
D: TRBD1
size: -
length: 17
V: TRBV18
DNA: TGTGCCAGCTCACCTTACCGACAGGGGCCTACGCCCCACGAGCAGTACTTC
CDR3: CASSPYRQGPTPHEQYF

J: TRBJ1-4
D: -
size: few
length: 15
V: TRBV25-1
DNA: TGTGCCAGCAGTGAAACGGGGGTTTCTAATGAAAAACTGTTTTTT
CDR3: CASSETGVSNEKLFF

J: TRBJ2-1
D: -
size: few
length: 13
V: TRBV10-3
DNA: TGTGCCATCAATGGAGGTAGCGCTTATGAGCAGTTCTTC
CDR3: CAINGGSAYEQFF

J: TRBJ1-1
D: -
size: -
length: 12
V: TRBV7-6
DNA: TGTGCCAGCAGCTTCCTGAACACTGAAGCTTTCTTT
CDR3: CASSFLNTEAFF

J: TRBJ1-2
D: -
size: -
length: 11
V: TRBV20-1
DNA: TGCAGTGCTACAGGGTTAAATGGCTACACCTTC
CDR3: CSATGLNGYTF

J: TRBJ1-2
D: -
size: few
length: 12
V: TRBV6-5
DNA: TGTGCCACCTACCGGTTCAACTATGGCTACACCTTC
CDR3: CATYRFNYGYTF

J: TRBJ1-5
D: TRBD1
size: -
length: 17
V: TRBV4-1
DNA: TGCGCCAGCAGCGCCAGGGTCAAGGGGGCAACTGATCAGCCCCAGCATTTT
CDR3: CASSARVKGATDQPQHF

J: TRBJ1-6
D: -
size: few
length: 11
V: TRBV6-6
DNA: TGTGCCAGCAGCCCCCGTGGGCCCCTCCACTTT
CDR3: CASSPRGPLHF

J: TRBJ2-7
D: TRBD1
size: few
length: 15
V: TRBV10-3
DNA: TGTGCCATCAGTGACTCCGGGACAGGTACTATCGAGCAGTACTTC
CDR3: CAISDSGTGTIEQYF

J: TRBJ2-7
D: -
size: -
length: 16
V: TRBV30
DNA: TGTGCCTGGAAAATTGGGGGAGTAGGTATTTCCTACGAGCAGTACTTC
CDR3: CAWKIGGVGISYEQYF

J: TRBJ1-2
D: TRBD1
size: -
length: 16
V: TRBV28
DNA: TGTGCCAGTACATTAACCCTAGGGGGCTCAAACTATGGCTACACCTTC
CDR3: CASTLTLGGSNYGYTF

J: TRBJ2-5
D: -
size: once
length: 15
V: TRBV7-9
DNA: TGTGCCAGCAGCTTAAAGGGCAGGGTGGAAGAGACCCAGTACTTC
CDR3: CASSLKGRVEETQYF

J: TRBJ2-1
D: TRBD2
size: -
length: 18
V: TRBV9
DNA: TGTGCCAGCAGCGTAGTGGAAAGCGGGGGCCGCTCCTACAATGAGCAGTTCTTC
CDR3: CASSVVESGGRSYNEQFF

J: TRBJ1-1
D: -
size: -
length: 11
V: TRBV28
DNA: TGTGCCAGCAGTCCGCGAGGAGTACCTTTCTTT
CDR3: CASSPRGVPFF

J: TRBJ1-2
D: TRBD1
size: -
length: 16
V: TRBV15
DNA: TGTGCCACCAGCCGACCGGGACAGGTCGGCAACTATGGCTACACCTTC
CDR3: CATSRPGQVGNYGYTF

J: TRBJ2-2
D: -
size: -
length: 14
V: TRBV5-1
DNA: TGCGCCAGCAGCTCGACTAGGGACGCCGGGGAGCTGTTTTTT
CDR3: CASSSTRDAGELFF

J: TRBJ1-2
D: TRBD1
size: few
length: 16
V: TRBV18
DNA: TGTGCCAGCTCACCGAAGGACAGGGATCGAGGCTATGGCTACACCTTC
CDR3: CASSPKDRDRGYGYTF

J: TRBJ2-6
D: -
size: few
length: 19
V: TRBV15
DNA: TGTGCCACCAGCAGACAGGAGTTCACTCCGAGCTCTGGGGCCAACGTCCTGACTTTC
CDR3: CATSRQEFTPSSGANVLTF

J: TRBJ2-3
D: TRBD2
size: -
length: 15
V: TRBV6-1
DNA: TGTGCCAGCATTCTAGCGGGGGGGCGCACAGATACGCAGTATTTT
CDR3: CASILAGGRTDTQYF

J: TRBJ2-5
D: -
size: few
length: 12
V: TRBV5-1
DNA: TGCGCCAGCAGAAGAGGGGAAGAGACCCAGTACTTC
CDR3: CASRRGEETQYF

J: TRBJ2-5
D: -
size: few
length: 12
V: TRBV5-6
DNA: TGTGCCAGCAGCTCCCCTCAACTCACCCAGTACTTC
CDR3: CASSSPQLTQYF

J: TRBJ1-1
D: -
size: few
length: 12
V: TRBV18
DNA: TGTGCCAGCTCACAATCGCTCACTGAAGCTTTCTTT
CDR3: CASSQSLTEAFF

J: TRBJ1-2
D: -
size: few
length: 15
V: TRBV10-3
DNA: TGTGCCATCAGTGTTTCGGGGGGCGAAGGGAATGGCTACACCTTC
CDR3: CAISVSGGEGNGYTF

J: TRBJ1-1
D: -
size: -
length: 15
V: TRBV19
DNA: TGTGCCAGTCAGCTCGGGGCGAACTTGAACACTGAAGCTTTCTTT
CDR3: CASQLGANLNTEAFF

J: TRBJ2-2
D: -
size: -
length: 11
V: TRBV20-1
DNA: TGCAGTGCTAAGGACTTAGGGGAGCTGTTTTTT
CDR3: CSAKDLGELFF

J: TRBJ1-2
D: TRBD1
size: -
length: 14
V: TRBV6-1
DNA: TGTGCCAGCAGTTTCGGACAGGGGAACTATGGCTACACCTTC
CDR3: CASSFGQGNYGYTF